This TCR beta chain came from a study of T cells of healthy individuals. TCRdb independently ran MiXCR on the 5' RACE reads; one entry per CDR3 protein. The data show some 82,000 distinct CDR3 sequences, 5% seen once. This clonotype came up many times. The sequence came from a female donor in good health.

The CDR3 loop reads CASSRRGTSGSNEQFF. The CDR3 bases are TGTGCCAGCAGCCGCCGAGGGACTAGCGGGAGTAATGAGCAGTTCTTC. The V call is TRBV27, the J call TRBJ2-1, with 14 positions matching TRBD2. In germline, CDR1 is MNHEY, CDR2 SMNVEV (reference sequence). This CDR3 region has 16 residues. Trimming at V came to 6 bases and at J to 7 bases, leaving 8 bases not matched to a gene.